Listed below are T cell receptor beta chains from one sample, sequenced in a study of blood T cells in healthy people across ages. Via MiXCR, TCRdb re-called the 5' RACE reads, giving one row per CDR3 protein. In the table there are 890,000 or so distinct CDR3 sequences, approximately 65% of which are singletons. The sample taken for sequencing was blood. Source of these receptors: a man aged 25-45 years in good health. Both conserved end residues are part of each CDR3. The D gene is left open where the match is weak. For some rows the clone size is stated as once, few or many, or as a class when expanded; others skip it.

v_call: TRBV7-3; clone_size: NA; j_call: TRBJ2-4; d_call: NA; cdr3_aa: CASSIGIGGMDIQYF; cdr3_nt: TGTGCCAGCAGCATCGGTATAGGGGGAATGGACATTCAGTACTTC
v_call: TRBV29-1; clone_size: NA; j_call: TRBJ2-7; d_call: NA; cdr3_aa: CSGRDQLYEQYF; cdr3_nt: TGCAGCGGCCGGGACCAACTCTACGAGCAGTACTTC
v_call: TRBV4-2; clone_size: NA; j_call: TRBJ2-5; d_call: TRBD2; cdr3_aa: CASSQRAPTSGGARETQYF; cdr3_nt: TGTGCCAGCAGCCAACGTGCCCCCACTAGCGGGGGGGCCAGAGAGACCCAGTACTTC
v_call: TRBV7-8; clone_size: NA; j_call: TRBJ1-5; d_call: NA; cdr3_aa: CASKGVGRNQPQHF; cdr3_nt: TGTGCCAGCAAGGGGGTGGGCAGAAATCAGCCCCAGCATTTT
v_call: TRBV12-3/TRBV12-4; clone_size: NA; j_call: TRBJ1-2; d_call: TRBD1; cdr3_aa: CASSPYRGSGYTF; cdr3_nt: TGTGCCAGCAGTCCTTACAGGGGGTCTGGCTACACCTTC
v_call: TRBV7-2; clone_size: NA; j_call: TRBJ2-4; d_call: NA; cdr3_aa: CASSLAQLAKNIQYF; cdr3_nt: TGTGCCAGCAGCTTAGCTCAGCTAGCCAAAAACATTCAGTACTTC
v_call: TRBV27; clone_size: NA; j_call: TRBJ1-4; d_call: TRBD1; cdr3_aa: CASKTGTGEKLFF; cdr3_nt: TGTGCCAGCAAGACAGGGACTGGTGAAAAACTGTTTTTT
v_call: TRBV6-2/TRBV6-3; clone_size: NA; j_call: TRBJ2-1; d_call: TRBD2; cdr3_aa: CASSSPGLDPRYNEQFF; cdr3_nt: TGTGCCAGCAGTTCGCCGGGACTAGATCCGAGATACAATGAGCAGTTCTTC
v_call: TRBV6-2/TRBV6-3; clone_size: NA; j_call: TRBJ2-3; d_call: NA; cdr3_aa: CASVGTPAVATQYF; cdr3_nt: TGTGCCAGCGTCGGGACACCCGCGGTCGCTACGCAGTATTTT
v_call: TRBV6-6; clone_size: NA; j_call: TRBJ2-3; d_call: NA; cdr3_aa: CASTDLDTQYF; cdr3_nt: TGTGCCAGCACCGACCTAGATACGCAGTATTTT
v_call: TRBV4-1; clone_size: many; j_call: TRBJ2-7; d_call: NA; cdr3_aa: CASSQDEGSYEQYF; cdr3_nt: TGCGCCAGCAGCCAAGATGAGGGTTCCTACGAGCAGTACTTC
v_call: TRBV12-3/TRBV12-4; clone_size: NA; j_call: TRBJ2-1; d_call: TRBD1; cdr3_aa: CASSRRGQSSHNEQFF; cdr3_nt: TGTGCCAGCAGCCGCAGGGGACAGAGCTCCCACAATGAGCAGTTCTTC
v_call: TRBV12-3/TRBV12-4; clone_size: NA; j_call: TRBJ1-6; d_call: NA; cdr3_aa: CASSLPRAGSPLHF; cdr3_nt: TGTGCCAGCAGTTTACCCAGGGCCGGTTCACCCCTCCACTTT
v_call: TRBV7-3; clone_size: NA; j_call: TRBJ2-5; d_call: NA; cdr3_aa: CASSLIAQETQYF; cdr3_nt: TGTGCCAGCAGCTTAATTGCACAAGAGACCCAGTACTTC
v_call: TRBV29-1; clone_size: once; j_call: TRBJ2-2; d_call: NA; cdr3_aa: CSATIAGSGELFF; cdr3_nt: TGCAGCGCTACGATAGCCGGTAGCGGGGAGCTGTTTTTT
v_call: TRBV20-1; clone_size: once; j_call: TRBJ2-7; d_call: NA; cdr3_aa: CSAREETSYEQYF; cdr3_nt: TGCAGTGCTAGAGAGGAGACGAGCTACGAGCAGTACTTC
v_call: TRBV4-2; clone_size: NA; j_call: TRBJ2-3; d_call: NA; cdr3_aa: CASSQGLGGESTDTQYF; cdr3_nt: TGTGCCAGCAGCCAAGGCCTAGGTGGCGAGAGCACAGATACGCAGTATTTT
v_call: TRBV6-8; clone_size: NA; j_call: TRBJ2-5; d_call: NA; cdr3_aa: CASRPRGETQYF; cdr3_nt: TGTGCCAGCAGACCCAGGGGAGAGACCCAGTACTTC
v_call: TRBV4-1; clone_size: NA; j_call: TRBJ2-3; d_call: NA; cdr3_aa: CASSPPGDEGTETQYF; cdr3_nt: TGCGCCAGCAGCCCCCCGGGGGACGAAGGCACAGAGACGCAGTATTTT
v_call: TRBV7-2; clone_size: once; j_call: TRBJ2-5; d_call: NA; cdr3_aa: CASSLKVSTLQETQYF; cdr3_nt: TGTGCCAGCAGCTTAAAGGTCTCAACGCTTCAAGAGACCCAGTACTTC
v_call: TRBV6-5; clone_size: NA; j_call: TRBJ2-7; d_call: TRBD2; cdr3_aa: CASSYSRERGDYYEQYF; cdr3_nt: TGTGCCAGCAGTTACTCGAGGGAGCGGGGGGATTACTACGAGCAGTACTTC
v_call: TRBV10-3; clone_size: NA; j_call: TRBJ2-3; d_call: TRBD1; cdr3_aa: CATRDSWQYF; cdr3_nt: TGTGCCACCCGGGACAGTTGGCAGTATTTT
v_call: TRBV20-1; clone_size: NA; j_call: TRBJ1-4; d_call: TRBD1; cdr3_aa: CSARGQGLEKLFF; cdr3_nt: TGCAGTGCTAGGGGACAGGGTCTTGAAAAACTGTTTTTT
v_call: TRBV4-3; clone_size: NA; j_call: TRBJ2-7; d_call: TRBD2; cdr3_aa: CASSQGIPGLAVGYYEQYF; cdr3_nt: TGCGCCAGCAGCCAAGGGATCCCGGGACTAGCGGTGGGGTACTACGAGCAGTACTTC
v_call: TRBV6-2/TRBV6-3; clone_size: NA; j_call: TRBJ2-1; d_call: NA; cdr3_aa: CASSYSVRDVYNEQFF; cdr3_nt: TGTGCCAGCAGTTACTCTGTTCGGGACGTTTACAATGAGCAGTTCTTC
v_call: TRBV6-2/TRBV6-3; clone_size: NA; j_call: TRBJ1-4; d_call: NA; cdr3_aa: CASAEATNEKLFF; cdr3_nt: TGTGCCAGCGCCGAAGCAACTAATGAAAAACTGTTTTTT
v_call: TRBV27; clone_size: NA; j_call: TRBJ2-3; d_call: TRBD2; cdr3_aa: CASSWALAGLTDTQYF; cdr3_nt: TGTGCCAGCAGCTGGGCGCTAGCGGGGCTCACAGATACGCAGTATTTT
v_call: TRBV7-2; clone_size: NA; j_call: TRBJ1-5; d_call: NA; cdr3_aa: CASSQGPDTYQPQHF; cdr3_nt: TGTGCCAGCAGCCAGGGGCCGGACACCTATCAGCCCCAGCATTTT
v_call: TRBV5-1; clone_size: once; j_call: TRBJ2-1; d_call: NA; cdr3_aa: CASSLVTGTNEQFF; cdr3_nt: TGCGCCAGCAGCTTGGTGACGGGGACAAATGAGCAGTTCTTC
v_call: TRBV7-2; clone_size: NA; j_call: TRBJ2-1; d_call: TRBD1; cdr3_aa: CASRSRDRGGETQFF; cdr3_nt: TGTGCCAGCAGGAGCCGAGACAGGGGTGGGGAGACCCAGTTCTTC
v_call: TRBV3-1; clone_size: NA; j_call: TRBJ1-4; d_call: TRBD1; cdr3_aa: CASSQEGTGGLFF; cdr3_nt: TGTGCCAGCAGCCAGGAAGGGACAGGGGGACTGTTTTTT
v_call: TRBV10-3; clone_size: NA; j_call: TRBJ2-7; d_call: NA; cdr3_aa: CAISEPWDPYEQYF; cdr3_nt: TGTGCCATCAGTGAGCCGTGGGACCCCTACGAGCAGTACTTC
v_call: TRBV6-2/TRBV6-3; clone_size: NA; j_call: TRBJ2-4; d_call: NA; cdr3_aa: CASSPRLETPKNIQYF; cdr3_nt: TGTGCCAGCAGTCCGAGACTGGAAACCCCCAAAAACATTCAGTACTTC
v_call: TRBV6-5; clone_size: few; j_call: TRBJ2-1; d_call: TRBD2; cdr3_aa: CASSPPLAGTNEQFF; cdr3_nt: TGTGCCAGCAGCCCCCCGCTAGCGGGGACCAATGAGCAGTTCTTC
v_call: TRBV7-9; clone_size: few; j_call: TRBJ2-5; d_call: NA; cdr3_aa: CASSPPAVGEETQYF; cdr3_nt: TGTGCCAGCAGCCCCCCCGCAGTGGGTGAAGAGACCCAGTACTTC
v_call: TRBV11-2; clone_size: NA; j_call: TRBJ2-1; d_call: TRBD2; cdr3_aa: CASSLVSGGHGEQFF; cdr3_nt: TGTGCCAGCAGCTTAGTAAGCGGGGGGCATGGTGAGCAGTTCTTC
v_call: TRBV4-3; clone_size: NA; j_call: TRBJ2-7; d_call: TRBD1; cdr3_aa: CASSQDDRGTYEQYF; cdr3_nt: TGCGCCAGCAGCCAAGATGACAGGGGGACCTACGAGCAGTACTTC
v_call: TRBV29-1; clone_size: NA; j_call: TRBJ2-7; d_call: TRBD2; cdr3_aa: CSVTGGSSYEQYF; cdr3_nt: TGCAGCGTAACGGGGGGAAGCTCCTACGAGCAGTACTTC
v_call: TRBV4-3; clone_size: NA; j_call: TRBJ2-2; d_call: TRBD1; cdr3_aa: CASSPRQGMTGELFF; cdr3_nt: TGCGCCAGCAGCCCAAGACAGGGTATGACCGGGGAGCTGTTTTTT
v_call: TRBV7-2; clone_size: few; j_call: TRBJ1-4; d_call: NA; cdr3_aa: CASSFLPDYNEKLFF; cdr3_nt: TGTGCCAGCAGCTTTCTCCCAGACTACAATGAAAAACTGTTTTTT
v_call: TRBV27; clone_size: once; j_call: TRBJ1-2; d_call: TRBD1; cdr3_aa: CASSFSDRDSNGYTF; cdr3_nt: TGTGCCAGCAGTTTTTCCGACAGGGACTCTAATGGCTACACCTTC
v_call: TRBV6-6; clone_size: NA; j_call: TRBJ1-1; d_call: NA; cdr3_aa: CASTIGAVNTEAFF; cdr3_nt: TGTGCCAGCACTATAGGGGCAGTGAACACTGAAGCTTTCTTT
v_call: TRBV6-2/TRBV6-3; clone_size: NA; j_call: TRBJ1-6; d_call: TRBD1; cdr3_aa: CASSAGQVLLTLHF; cdr3_nt: TGTGCCAGCAGTGCGGGACAGGTCCTTCTCACCCTCCACTTT
v_call: TRBV5-6; clone_size: NA; j_call: TRBJ1-2; d_call: NA; cdr3_aa: CASSLPIGGYTF; cdr3_nt: TGTGCCAGCAGCCTTCCGATTGGGGGCTACACCTTC
v_call: TRBV20-1; clone_size: few; j_call: TRBJ2-1; d_call: TRBD2; cdr3_aa: CSAILLAGNEQFF; cdr3_nt: TGCAGTGCTATCTTACTAGCGGGCAATGAGCAGTTCTTC
v_call: TRBV5-1; clone_size: NA; j_call: TRBJ2-3; d_call: NA; cdr3_aa: CASSSQGGLVADTQYF; cdr3_nt: TGCGCCAGCAGCAGCCAAGGAGGTCTAGTTGCGGATACGCAGTATTTT
v_call: TRBV9; clone_size: NA; j_call: TRBJ1-6; d_call: NA; cdr3_aa: CASSVAGGRSPLHF; cdr3_nt: TGTGCCAGCAGCGTAGCGGGAGGGCGTTCACCCCTCCACTTT
v_call: TRBV12-3/TRBV12-4; clone_size: NA; j_call: TRBJ2-3; d_call: NA; cdr3_aa: CASTKADTQYF; cdr3_nt: TGTGCCAGCACCAAGGCAGATACGCAGTATTTT